The present TCR beta chain was sequenced within a study of cytomegalovirus exposure and HLA in healthy donors. Primers included in the PCR were 60 Vbeta and 13 Jbeta primers. The assay was immunoSEQ multiplex PCR, and TCRdb's table has in-frame clones only and misses some. The table shows around 170,000 clones, with 81% occurring only once. This CDR3 spans 12 amino acids. Trimming removed 3 bases at V and 4 bases at J, with 6 bases between. Per the germline V gene, CDR1 is LNHDA and CDR2 is SQIVND (reference sequence). This clone was observed a single time. This sample also contains other DNA sequences that code for the same CDR3.

The TCR was taken from a man in his forties or fifties in good health and CMV-seronegative. The V gene is TRBV19, the J gene TRBJ1-1; D gene ambiguous. Sequenced: PBMCs. CDR3 in amino acids: CASSIGSTEAFF. The CDR3 bases are TGTGCCAGTAGTATTGGGAGCACTGAAGCTTTCTTT.